This T cell receptor (beta chain) comes out of a study of T cell changes during pregnancy in multiple sclerosis. V lost 3 bases, J lost 0 bases, and 2 bases stayed unmatched. Germline-derived CDR1 and CDR2 are SGDLS and YYNGEE. This CDR3 is 14 amino acids long. Repertoires were generated with immunoSEQ multiplex PCR, while TCRdb's copy carries only in-frame clones and drops some. The repertoire holds 25,000 to 30,000 clones, with 85% to 90% as singletons. This chain joins TRBV9 and TRBJ1-1; TRBD1 aligns across 7 bases. This sample comprised CD4+ T cells from peripheral blood mononuclear cells, obtained in the second trimester of pregnancy. This TCR was recovered from a female donor with multiple sclerosis, enrolled in a pregnancy study. The CDR3 here is CASSAGQMNTEAFF. The CDR3 DNA reads as TGTGCCAGCAGCGCGGGACAGATGAACACTGAAGCTTTCTTT.